This T cell receptor beta chain comes out of a study of blood T cell repertoires in COVID-19. This CDR3 has 12 amino acids. Germline V gives CDR1 SGHTA, CDR2 FQGNSA. J lost 8 bases, V lost 3 bases, and 4 bases had no gene match. Recruited during active infection, patients (from Seattle) were subsequently followed longitudinally. This table comes from immunoSEQ multiplex PCR, and its TCRdb copy is limited to in-frame clones, with some not included. The sample has around 200,000 clones, more than 75% seen once. The rearrangement joins TRBV7-2 to TRBJ2-7; 7 positions match TRBD1. The clonotype comes from a person aged 65 to 85 with COVID-19, enrolled during active disease. The sample taken for sequencing was peripheral blood. The CDR3 bases are TGTGCCAGCAGCTTGACAGGGCCCAAGCAGTACTTC. Translated, it gives CASSLTGPKQYF.